This T cell receptor (beta chain) derives from a study of chemoradiotherapy in HPV16-positive cancers. To note about this clone: No antigen is known for it.

Over chemoradiotherapy, repertoires were sampled more than once. This CDR3 spans 18 amino acids. The V gene end was trimmed by 1 base and the J gene end by 0 bases; junction bases not matched to a gene: 11. Germline assignment: CDR1 MGHRA and CDR2 YSYEKL. TCRdb keeps only in-frame clones here, not all; method: immunoSEQ multiplex PCR. The sample shows about 12,000 clones, roughly 63% of them seen only once. Regarding the study as a whole: HPV-responsive T-cell expansion during chemoradiotherapy was linked to improved recurrence-free survival in HPV16-positive patients.

The sequence derives from a human donor with HPV-associated anogenital cancer. The gene calls are TRBV4-1 and TRBJ1-1; 7 nucleotides line up with TRBD1. Sample collection was performed from a patient who underwent chemoradiotherapy. DNA of the CDR3: TGCGCCAGCAGCCAAGCGGTGCCAGGGGGTCTTTTGAACACTGAAGCTTTCTTT. It specifies CASSQAVPGGLLNTEAFF.